The next 6 T cell receptor beta chains were all read from a single sample in a study of pediatric ulcerative colitis. Assay: immunoSEQ multiplex PCR; the TCRdb copy retains only in-frame clones and omits some. The sample holds 20,000 to 25,000 clones; 55% to 75% are singletons and the top ten take approximately 8%. Rectal tissue came from one to two pinch biopsies taken at colonoscopy. Sequencing was performed on gut tissue. The receptors derive from a boy aged 5-17 years with severe ulcerative colitis.

The chain carries TRBV7-2 and TRBJ1-2; weak D call: TRBD1 (5 bases). The V gene's germline CDR1 is SGHTA and CDR2 FQGNSA. Trimming left V 2 bases short and J 2 bases short, with 9 bases between. The CDR3 spans 14 residues. The CDR3 DNA reads as TGTGCCAGCAGCTTAAGACAGCCGAACTATGGCTACACCTTC. Translated, it gives CASSLRQPNYGYTF.

This clone is judged medium-sized (0.01 to 0.1%). This rearrangement joins TRBV11-3 to TRBJ1-5; possibly TRBD1 for D (5 bases). Trimming removed 5 bases at V and 7 bases at J, with 15 bases between. The length of the CDR3 is 14 residues. The V gene's germline CDR1 is SGHNT and CDR2 YENEEA. CDR3 sequence (DNA): TGTGCCAGCAGCCCGGGGGGGGTCGGGCAGCCCCAGCATTTT. As protein: CASSPGGVGQPQHF. The variable domain in full, completed from reference TRBV11-3 and TRBJ1-5, reads EAGVVQSPRYKIIEKKQPVAFWCNPISGHNTLYWYLQNLGQGPELLIRYENEEAVDDSQLPKDRFSAERLKGVDSTLKIQPAELGDSAVYLCASSPGGVGQPQHFGDGTRLSIL.

The chain employs TRBV2 and TRBJ2-2, with 13 bases aligning to TRBD2. The CDR3 is 19 amino acids. V shed 4 bases, J shed 2 bases, and the junction held 10 bases outside the gene matches. Germline V CDR1 and CDR2: SNHLY, FYNNEI. Here the CDR3 DNA reads TGTGCCAGCAGTGCTATCGGAAGACTAGCGGGAGGCAACACCGGGGAGCTGTTTTTT. Translating gives CASSAIGRLAGGNTGELFF.

This clone was observed once. The V gene is TRBV27, the J gene TRBJ2-7; D tentatively reads TRBD1 or TRBD2 (5 bases each). Germline V CDR1 and CDR2: MNHEY, SMNVEV (reference sequence). This CDR3 is 13 amino acids long. In DNA, the CDR3 is TGTGCCAGCAGTTTAACAGGAGGCCTTGAAGAGGGCGTC. Translated, it gives CASSLTGGLEEGV.

This rearrangement joins TRBV5-1 to TRBJ2-3; 9 bases match TRBD2. This CDR3 spans 15 amino acids. Looked up from germline, CDR1 is SGHRS and CDR2 is YFSETQ. Unmatched junction bases numbered 5, after V lost 2 bases and J lost 4 bases. The CDR3, as DNA: TGCGCCAGCAGCTTTAGCGGGAGTCGTGCAGATACGCAGTATTTT. It specifies CASSFSGSRADTQYF.

The V and J genes are TRBV18 and TRBJ1-2; D not certain. Germline V gene data show CDR1 as KGHSH and CDR2 as LQKENI. V gave up 6 bases and J gave up 3 bases, with 8 bases separating them. The length of the CDR3 is 12 residues. In DNA form, the CDR3 reads TGTGCCAGCTCTGGTGAAGACTATGGCTACACCTTC. Residues: CASSGEDYGYTF.